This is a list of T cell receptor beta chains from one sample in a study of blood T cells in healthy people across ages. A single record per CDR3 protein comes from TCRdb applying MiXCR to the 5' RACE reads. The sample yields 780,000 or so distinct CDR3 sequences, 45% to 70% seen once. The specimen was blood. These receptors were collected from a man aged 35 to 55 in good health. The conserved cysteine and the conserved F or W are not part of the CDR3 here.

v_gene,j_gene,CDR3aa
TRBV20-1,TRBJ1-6,TASGHVNSPLH
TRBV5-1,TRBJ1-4,ASSPGSSTNEKLF
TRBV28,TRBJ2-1,ASLEIGTSGKAYNEQF
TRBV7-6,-,ASSLRTIVLLSARETQY
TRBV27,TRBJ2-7,ASSVYGTSRAYERY
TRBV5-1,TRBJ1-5,ASESDLKGNQPQH
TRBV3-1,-,ASGQQGETPYNEQY
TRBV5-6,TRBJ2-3,ASSLAAARDTQY
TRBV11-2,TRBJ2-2,ASSLQGGPGELF
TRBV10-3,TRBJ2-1,AIRPSGRDNEQF
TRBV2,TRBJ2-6,ASRLGGTGANVLT
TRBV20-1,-,SARDHPGGSQETQY
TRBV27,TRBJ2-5,ASSELVGGGRQTQY
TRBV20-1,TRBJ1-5,SASLGDPSNQPQH
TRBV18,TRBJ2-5,ASQRGSQETQY